Sequencing of this T cell receptor beta chain was carried out in a study of T cells after yellow fever vaccination. Whole-study findings and limits: The bulk population could contribute abundant contaminating clonotypes to FACS-sorted repertoires. A minor fraction of clonotypes spanned both CD4 and CD8 compartments. Booster samples showed a return of most primary-vaccination clones (almost 97% CD4, approximately 90% CD8).

A process of 5'RACE template switching, which added a universal primer site and UMIs, was used to make TCR cDNA. TCRdb recomputed calls from the 5' RACE reads with MiXCR, one row per CDR3 protein. This table has hundreds of thousands of distinct CDR3 sequences, around 12% appearing once. CDR1 SGHTA and CDR2 FQGNSA come from the germline V gene. With 5 bases removed from V and 10 bases from J, the gap between germline ends came to 19 bases. The CDR3 loop spans 14 amino acids. This clonotype was found a few times. The antigen is not known. The clonotype comes from a man between 18 and 35 years old who received the YFV17D yellow fever vaccine. The specimen was CD4+ T cells sorted from PBMCs, collected 15 days after the yellow fever booster vaccination. The V and J genes are TRBV7-2 and TRBJ2-3, with a weak D call TRBD2 (6 bases). CDR3 DNA: TGTGCCAGCAGCCTAGACCGGGCGGGGATGGCGCAGTATTTT. The encoded protein is CASSLDRAGMAQYF.